This T cell receptor beta chain was retrieved from a study of breast tumors, draining lymph nodes, adjacent tissues. Study-wide points: Tumor repertoires ranked between lymph nodes and nontumor tissue in diversity, with V and J gene preferences.

The lymph nodes were axillary draining lymph nodes from breast cancer patients. TCRdb reprocessed the multiplex PCR reads with MiXCR, giving one entry per CDR3 protein. The sample yields 200,000 or so distinct CDR3 sequences, 30% to 40% seen once. Germline values: CDR1 LNHDA, CDR2 SQIVND (reference sequence). The junction had 6 bases not matched to a gene; V was cut back by 5 bases and J by 2 bases. This CDR3 is built from 16 residues. The sample holds many counts of this clonotype. No antigen is known for it. The chain combines TRBV19 with TRBJ2-7; 13 bases agree with TRBD2. The TCR originated in a female donor with breast cancer. Some clones in this sample may be carry-over from other donors' samples. The sequencing sample was made of axillary lymph node tissue. CDR3 region: CASSEGLAGATYEQYF. CDR3 bases: TGTGCCAGTAGTGAAGGACTAGCGGGGGCCACCTACGAGCAGTACTTC.